Listed below are T cell receptor beta chains from one sample, sequenced in a study of T cells in Graves' hyperthyroidism and ophthalmopathy. TCRdb re-derived calls from the multiplex PCR reads in MiXCR, one entry per CDR3 protein. The data show roughly 420,000 distinct CDR3 sequences, 15% to 19% seen once. The sequenced sample was blood. The receptors were sampled from a young woman with Graves' hyperthyroidism. Both conserved end residues are part of each CDR3. The order of the fields is clone size, D gene, V gene, J gene, CDR3 DNA, CDR3 protein. The D gene is left open where the match is weak. A row's size may be missing; if present it is once, few, many or a size class.

>-|-|TRBV28|TRBJ1-5
TGTGCCAGCAGTCTACGCCAGCCCCAGCATTTT
CASSLRQPQHF
>-|-|TRBV7-2|TRBJ1-4
TGTGCCAGCAGCTACTACCCAGGGGCCTCGAGTGAAAAACTGTTTTTT
CASSYYPGASSEKLFF
>-|TRBD1|TRBV12-3/TRBV12-4|TRBJ1-2
TGTGCCAGCAGGGCAGGGGGCCTTGATGGCTACACCTTC
CASRAGGLDGYTF
>-|-|TRBV18|TRBJ1-1
TGTGCCAACTCACCACTTACTTCTCTACAGGAGGTAAGCACTGAAGCTTTCTTT
CANSPLTSLQEVSTEAFF
>-|-|TRBV5-1|TRBJ2-1
TGCGCCAGCAGCTTGGGGGGGGCTAGCAATGAGCAGTTCTTC
CASSLGGASNEQFF
>many|TRBD1|TRBV20-1|TRBJ2-7
TGCAGTGCGGGAAGGACAGGGAGCTCCTACGAGCAGTACTTC
CSAGRTGSSYEQYF
>many|-|TRBV11-2|TRBJ1-2
TGTGCCAGCAGCTTTACCTTACTGGGTGACTATGGCTACACCTTC
CASSFTLLGDYGYTF
>many|TRBD1|TRBV28|TRBJ2-7
TGTGCCAGCAGTTTATTGGGACAGGGGGAGGGGTACGAGCAGTACTTC
CASSLLGQGEGYEQYF
>many|-|TRBV9|TRBJ2-2
TGTGCCAGCAGCGTAGATGGGCAGGGATACGGGGAGCTGTTTTTT
CASSVDGQGYGELFF
>-|-|TRBV2|TRBJ2-2
TGTGCCAGCAGCGGTGGGGAGGCCGGGGAGCTGTTTTTT
CASSGGEAGELFF
>-|-|TRBV10-1|TRBJ1-3
TGTGCCAGCACGGACCCCGGGGATCCTGGAAACACCATATATTTT
CASTDPGDPGNTIYF
>many|-|TRBV28|TRBJ1-6
TGTGCCAGCAGTTCCTTTCGCCATTCACCCCTCCACTTT
CASSSFRHSPLHF
>few|-|TRBV7-9|TRBJ2-7
TGTGCCAGCAGCTCCGAATACAGGACGTCGTACGAGCAGTACTTC
CASSSEYRTSYEQYF
>many|-|TRBV6-1|TRBJ1-2
TGTGCCAGCAGTGAGGCTTCCTTGGGCGGCTATGGCTACACCTTC
CASSEASLGGYGYTF
>many|-|TRBV11-3|TRBJ2-7
TGTGCCAGCAGCTTAGTTGGCGGGACCTCCTACGAGCAGTACTTC
CASSLVGGTSYEQYF
>many|-|TRBV29-1|TRBJ1-1
TGCACCGGGGGGCAGGCGAACACTGAAGCTTTCTTT
CTGGQANTEAFF
>few|-|TRBV6-2/TRBV6-3|TRBJ2-7
TGTGCCAGCAGTCGAGACTCTAAAAACGAGCAGTACTTC
CASSRDSKNEQYF
>many|TRBD2|TRBV10-3|TRBJ2-5
TGTGCCATCAGTGCACTAGCGGGAGGCCTCCAAGAGACCCAGTACTTC
CAISALAGGLQETQYF
>many|-|TRBV7-2|TRBJ1-2
TGTGCCAGCAGCTTAGGAGGGACATATGGCTACACCTTC
CASSLGGTYGYTF
>-|-|TRBV19|TRBJ2-5
TGTGCCAGTAGTATATTGGGGTTTAGGGAGACCCAGTACTTC
CASSILGFRETQYF
>many|TRBD1|TRBV27|TRBJ1-3
TGTGCCAGCAACCTTCACAGGGGGCATGACACCATATATTTT
CASNLHRGHDTIYF
>many|TRBD2|TRBV9|TRBJ2-3
TGTGCCAGCAGCGTAGAAGGGGCGGGAGGTACGCAGTATTTT
CASSVEGAGGTQYF
>few|TRBD2|TRBV20-1|TRBJ2-1
TGCAGTGCTAGGGAGCCCAGCGGGAGGGCCACCAGCTCCTACAATGAGCAGTTCTTC
CSAREPSGRATSSYNEQFF
>few|TRBD1|TRBV7-8|TRBJ1-6
TGTGCCAGCAGCTTCGGGACAGTATTAAGCTCCTATAATTCACCCCTCCACTTT
CASSFGTVLSSYNSPLHF
>few|-|TRBV4-1|TRBJ1-1
TGCGCCAGCAGCCAAGTGCCAGGGGACCTTGAAGCTTTCTTT
CASSQVPGDLEAFF
>few|-|TRBV5-1|TRBJ2-5
TGCGCCAGCAGCTTGGGACATCAAGAAGGGGAGACCCAGTACTTC
CASSLGHQEGETQYF
>few|-|TRBV2|TRBJ2-3
TGTGCCAGCAAGGGGGAGGCAGATACGCAGTATTTT
CASKGEADTQYF
>-|-|TRBV6-1|TRBJ1-6
TGTGCCAGCAGTGAGACGGGGGCGACTTCACCCCTCCACTTT
CASSETGATSPLHF
>-|-|TRBV29-1|TRBJ1-2
TGCAGCGTCCTACCTATTTTGCAGGGCCACTATGGCTACACCTTC
CSVLPILQGHYGYTF
>few|-|TRBV29-1|TRBJ1-2
TGCAGCGTTGAAGGGTCCTACACCTTC
CSVEGSYTF
>many|-|TRBV12-3/TRBV12-4|TRBJ2-2
TGTGCCAGCAGTACGGGACCGAACACCGGGGAGCTGTTTTTT
CASSTGPNTGELFF
>many|-|TRBV5-1|TRBJ2-2
TGTGCCAGCAGCTTAGGGGGTACCGGGGAGCTGTTTTTT
CASSLGGTGELFF
>many|TRBD1|TRBV20-1|TRBJ2-7
TGCAGTGCTCGACAGGGCTACGAGCAGTACTTC
CSARQGYEQYF
>many|TRBD2|TRBV7-8|TRBJ2-2
TGTGCCAGCAGCTACGGGACTAGCGGCACCGGGGAGCTGTTTTTT
CASSYGTSGTGELFF
>-|TRBD2|TRBV9|TRBJ2-1
TGTGCCAGCAGCGTAGAGGGCGGGGGGGCTAATGAGCAGTTCTTC
CASSVEGGGANEQFF
>-|-|TRBV6-2/TRBV6-3|TRBJ2-2
TGTGCCAGCAGCCCTTTCCACTGGGACAAGAACACCGGGGAGCTGTTTTTT
CASSPFHWDKNTGELFF
>many|-|TRBV27|TRBJ1-1
TGTGCCAGCAGTTTATCCCCTGGAGGGGGCACTGAAGCTTTCTTT
CASSLSPGGGTEAFF
>many|-|TRBV6-1|TRBJ2-3
TGTGCCAGCACTATGGATGGGTGGAGCACAGATACGCAGTATTTT
CASTMDGWSTDTQYF
>-|TRBD2|TRBV9|TRBJ2-5
TGTGCCAGCAGCACCGGACTAGCGGGACGCGAGGCCCAGTACTTC
CASSTGLAGREAQYF
>many|-|TRBV6-1|TRBJ1-4
TGTGCCAGCAGAGACTTCGCGGGGGAAAAACTGTTTTTT
CASRDFAGEKLFF
>many|-|TRBV18|TRBJ1-1
TGTGCCAGCTCCCGCGACACCTCGAACACTGAAGCTTTCTTT
CASSRDTSNTEAFF